This T cell receptor beta chain came from a study of T-cell memory formation after mild COVID-19. As for the study in general: In these data, TCR clusters were largely donor specific. Study outcomes and limitations: Researchers found some responding clones in pre-infection memory, a sign that cross-reactive memory joined. Chiefly within CM and EM were the contracting CD4+ clones; CD8+ ones were within EMRA. Second-wave clones reaching peak frequency on day 37 lacked confirmed SARS-CoV-2 specificity.

TCRdb recomputed calls from the 5' RACE reads with MiXCR, one row per CDR3 protein. The table has about 350,000 distinct CDR3 sequences, approximately 14% seen once; the top ten hold 20% to 25%. V gave up 6 bases and J gave up 4 bases, with 15 bases separating them. This CDR3 is built from 14 residues. With regard to this clonotype: Its antigen remains unknown.

This TCR was sampled from a man aged 18 to 30 who had mild COVID-19 (a few samples of this study predate the infection). Cell type and time point are not known. This chain links TRBV12-3 or TRBV12-4 with TRBJ1-2; D gene ambiguous. Sequenced input: PBMCs or a T cell subset sorted from them (not recorded which). The CDR3 loop is CASSDPKEGYGYTF. The CDR3 DNA reads as TGTGCCAGCAGCGATCCGAAGGAGGGCTATGGCTACACCTTC.